These T cell receptor beta chains were read from a single sample in a study of blood T cell repertoires in COVID-19. Measured with immunoSEQ multiplex PCR; TCRdb has only the in-frame clones, and not every one. There are some 260,000 clones in the sample; around 88% occur only once, and roughly 6% lies in the top ten. The sequenced sample consisted of peripheral blood. The receptors were sampled from a woman aged 25 to 39 with COVID-19, enrolled during active disease. The CDR3 runs from the conserved cysteine through the conserved F or W. A D gene is named only where the DNA matches it firmly. Some rows mark clone size as missing; the rest say once, few, many or name a class of expanded clone.

abundance: NA
j_gene: TRBJ1-6
d_gene: TRBD1
v_gene: TRBV27
CDR3aa: CASSFRGPGESPLHF
CDR3nt: TGTGCCAGCAGTTTTAGGGGGCCGGGAGAGTCACCCCTCCACTTT

abundance: once
j_gene: TRBJ2-5
d_gene: NA
v_gene: TRBV7-9
CDR3aa: CASSLAKTGQETQYF
CDR3nt: TGTGCCAGCAGCTTAGCTAAGACAGGACAAGAGACCCAGTACTTC

abundance: NA
j_gene: TRBJ1-5
d_gene: NA
v_gene: TRBV30
CDR3aa: CAWSVGGNQPQHF
CDR3nt: TGTGCCTGGAGTGTAGGGGGCAATCAGCCCCAGCATTTT

abundance: NA
j_gene: TRBJ1-2
d_gene: TRBD1
v_gene: TRBV29-1
CDR3aa: CSALGRGRNYGYTF
CDR3nt: TGCAGCGCCTTAGGCAGGGGGCGCAACTATGGCTACACCTTC

abundance: NA
j_gene: TRBJ2-2
d_gene: TRBD1
v_gene: TRBV3-1/TRBV3-2
CDR3aa: CASIGTVNTGELFF
CDR3nt: TGTGCCAGCATCGGGACAGTGAACACCGGGGAGCTGTTTTTT

abundance: NA
j_gene: TRBJ2-7
d_gene: TRBD1
v_gene: TRBV7-9
CDR3aa: CASSSNNHGTGGIYEQYF
CDR3nt: TGTGCCAGCAGCTCCAATAATCACGGGACAGGGGGCATCTACGAGCAGTACTTC

abundance: few
j_gene: TRBJ1-6
d_gene: NA
v_gene: TRBV2
CDR3aa: CASSPQTGLREPLHF
CDR3nt: TGTGCCAGCAGTCCTCAGACAGGTCTCAGAGAACCCCTCCACTTT

abundance: NA
j_gene: TRBJ2-3
d_gene: NA
v_gene: TRBV7-9
CDR3aa: CASSFGAGPTDTQYF
CDR3nt: TGTGCCAGCAGCTTTGGGGCGGGACCCACAGATACGCAGTATTTT

abundance: NA
j_gene: TRBJ2-1
d_gene: NA
v_gene: TRBV15
CDR3aa: CATSREPFADSGQFF
CDR3nt: TGTGCCACCAGCAGAGAGCCCTTCGCAGACTCGGGGCAGTTCTTC

abundance: NA
j_gene: TRBJ1-2
d_gene: TRBD1
v_gene: TRBV24-1
CDR3aa: CATSDVRDRGNHGYTF
CDR3nt: TGTGCCACCAGTGATGTCCGGGACAGGGGAAATCATGGCTACACCTTC

abundance: NA
j_gene: TRBJ1-2
d_gene: NA
v_gene: TRBV12-3/TRBV12-4
CDR3aa: CASSSGVGGYTF
CDR3nt: TGTGCCAGCAGTTCAGGGGTGGGTGGCTACACCTTC

abundance: NA
j_gene: TRBJ2-7
d_gene: NA
v_gene: TRBV2
CDR3aa: CASKPRTVNSYEQYF
CDR3nt: TGTGCCAGCAAACCCCGGACTGTTAACTCCTACGAGCAGTACTTC

abundance: NA
j_gene: TRBJ1-1
d_gene: TRBD1
v_gene: TRBV19
CDR3aa: CASSARQGVKNTEAFF
CDR3nt: TGTGCCAGTAGTGCTCGACAGGGGGTAAAGAACACTGAAGCTTTCTTT

abundance: NA
j_gene: TRBJ1-5
d_gene: TRBD1
v_gene: TRBV2
CDR3aa: CACEQGVGQPQHF
CDR3nt: TGTGCCTGCGAACAGGGGGTGGGTCAGCCCCAGCATTTT

abundance: NA
j_gene: TRBJ2-7
d_gene: TRBD1
v_gene: TRBV7-9
CDR3aa: CASSSGQGVRNEQYF
CDR3nt: TGTGCCAGCAGCTCCGGACAGGGAGTGAGGAACGAGCAGTACTTC

abundance: NA
j_gene: TRBJ1-3
d_gene: TRBD1
v_gene: TRBV5-5
CDR3aa: CASSFGTGEWHNTIYF
CDR3nt: TGTGCCAGCAGCTTCGGGACAGGAGAATGGCACAACACCATATATTTT

abundance: NA
j_gene: TRBJ2-1
d_gene: NA
v_gene: TRBV12-3/TRBV12-4
CDR3aa: CASSSSGYNEQFF
CDR3nt: TGTGCCAGCAGTTCCAGCGGCTACAATGAGCAGTTCTTC

abundance: NA
j_gene: TRBJ1-1
d_gene: TRBD1
v_gene: TRBV2
CDR3aa: CASRGQANTEAFF
CDR3nt: TGTGCCAGCAGGGGACAGGCGAACACTGAAGCTTTCTTT

abundance: NA
j_gene: TRBJ2-2
d_gene: TRBD1
v_gene: TRBV19
CDR3aa: CASSLNRDRINGELFF
CDR3nt: TGTGCCAGTAGTCTTAACCGGGACAGAATAAACGGGGAGCTGTTTTTT

abundance: NA
j_gene: TRBJ2-2
d_gene: TRBD2
v_gene: TRBV7-8
CDR3aa: CASRGEGLSVRSRELFF
CDR3nt: TGTGCCAGCAGAGGGGAGGGACTCTCGGTGAGGAGCCGGGAGCTGTTTTTT

abundance: few
j_gene: TRBJ1-5
d_gene: NA
v_gene: TRBV2
CDR3aa: CASNLRGNQPQHF
CDR3nt: TGTGCCAGCAACCTCCGGGGCAATCAGCCCCAGCATTTT

abundance: NA
j_gene: TRBJ1-4
d_gene: TRBD1
v_gene: TRBV4-2
CDR3aa: CASSQPPDRVKEKLFF
CDR3nt: TGTGCCAGCAGCCAACCCCCCGACAGGGTAAAAGAAAAACTGTTTTTT

abundance: NA
j_gene: TRBJ2-1
d_gene: TRBD2
v_gene: TRBV7-9
CDR3aa: CASSLASEWSGVPRREQFF
CDR3nt: TGTGCCAGCAGCTTAGCGTCCGAGTGGAGCGGGGTTCCCCGCAGGGAGCAGTTCTTC

abundance: NA
j_gene: TRBJ2-7
d_gene: TRBD2
v_gene: TRBV9
CDR3aa: CASSPRLAGGTYEQYF
CDR3nt: TGTGCCAGCAGCCCACGACTAGCGGGTGGAACCTACGAGCAGTACTTC

abundance: NA
j_gene: TRBJ1-6
d_gene: NA
v_gene: TRBV6-6
CDR3aa: CASSYSGDYNSPLHF
CDR3nt: TGTGCCAGCAGTTACAGCGGAGACTATAATTCACCCCTCCACTTT

abundance: NA
j_gene: TRBJ1-3
d_gene: TRBD1
v_gene: TRBV30
CDR3aa: CAWSTVGQGRSGNTIYF
CDR3nt: TGTGCCTGGAGTACCGTCGGACAGGGAAGATCTGGAAACACCATATATTTT

abundance: NA
j_gene: TRBJ2-3
d_gene: NA
v_gene: TRBV6-5
CDR3aa: CASSPYRVDTQYF
CDR3nt: TGTGCCAGCAGTCCCTACCGGGTAGATACGCAGTATTTT

abundance: NA
j_gene: TRBJ2-7
d_gene: TRBD2
v_gene: TRBV4-2
CDR3aa: CASSQDIIQRGRNHEQYF
CDR3nt: TGTGCCAGCAGCCAAGACATTATCCAGCGGGGGAGAAACCACGAGCAGTACTTC

abundance: NA
j_gene: TRBJ2-1
d_gene: NA
v_gene: TRBV5-5
CDR3aa: CASSLTGYNEQFF
CDR3nt: TGTGCCAGCAGCTTAACAGGCTACAATGAGCAGTTCTTC

abundance: NA
j_gene: TRBJ2-7
d_gene: NA
v_gene: TRBV9
CDR3aa: CASSVVSGGPYEQYF
CDR3nt: TGTGCCAGCAGCGTAGTTTCAGGGGGGCCATACGAGCAGTACTTC

abundance: once
j_gene: TRBJ2-3
d_gene: NA
v_gene: TRBV30
CDR3aa: CAWARQADTQYF
CDR3nt: TGTGCCTGGGCCCGGCAGGCAGATACGCAGTATTTT

abundance: NA
j_gene: TRBJ2-7
d_gene: TRBD1
v_gene: TRBV4-3
CDR3aa: CASSPGTGRFEQYF
CDR3nt: TGCGCCAGCAGCCCCGGGACAGGAAGGTTTGAGCAGTACTTC

abundance: NA
j_gene: TRBJ2-3
d_gene: TRBD2
v_gene: TRBV5-1
CDR3aa: CASSLGPSGGATDTQYF
CDR3nt: TGCGCCAGCAGCTTGGGGCCTAGCGGGGGGGCCACAGATACGCAGTATTTT

abundance: NA
j_gene: TRBJ2-7
d_gene: NA
v_gene: TRBV7-2
CDR3aa: CASGQKGGATLSYEQYF
CDR3nt: TGTGCCAGCGGCCAGAAAGGGGGGGCAACACTCTCCTACGAGCAGTACTTC

abundance: NA
j_gene: TRBJ2-6
d_gene: NA
v_gene: TRBV15
CDR3aa: CATKRRPTSGANVLTF
CDR3nt: TGTGCCACCAAGCGGCGGCCCACCTCTGGGGCCAACGTCCTGACTTTC

abundance: NA
j_gene: TRBJ2-1
d_gene: TRBD2
v_gene: TRBV4-3
CDR3aa: CASSPTSGGSSSYNEQFF
CDR3nt: TGCGCCAGCAGTCCGACTAGCGGGGGCTCCAGCTCCTACAATGAGCAGTTCTTC

abundance: NA
j_gene: TRBJ2-1
d_gene: TRBD2
v_gene: TRBV6-2/TRBV6-3
CDR3aa: CASSYSTGGIRNNEQFF
CDR3nt: TGTGCCAGCAGTTACTCGACGGGGGGGATAAGAAACAATGAGCAGTTCTTC

abundance: NA
j_gene: TRBJ2-7
d_gene: NA
v_gene: TRBV27
CDR3aa: CASSPGEREQYF
CDR3nt: TGTGCCAGCAGCCCGGGGGAGCGCGAGCAGTACTTC

abundance: NA
j_gene: TRBJ2-1
d_gene: NA
v_gene: TRBV28
CDR3aa: CASSQGSYNEQFF
CDR3nt: TGTGCCAGCAGTCAGGGTTCCTACAATGAGCAGTTCTTC

abundance: NA
j_gene: TRBJ1-2
d_gene: NA
v_gene: TRBV6-5
CDR3aa: CASSLAGGRFSGYTF
CDR3nt: TGTGCCAGCAGCCTCGCCGGGGGGCGGTTCTCTGGCTACACCTTC

abundance: NA
j_gene: TRBJ2-2
d_gene: NA
v_gene: TRBV6-5
CDR3aa: CASRLRSNTGELFF
CDR3nt: TGTGCCAGCAGACTCAGGTCGAACACCGGGGAGCTGTTTTTT

abundance: NA
j_gene: TRBJ2-3
d_gene: TRBD1
v_gene: TRBV29-1
CDR3aa: CSVRQGPDTQYF
CDR3nt: TGCAGCGTTAGACAGGGCCCAGATACGCAGTATTTT